These 21 T cell receptor beta chains originate from one sample sequenced in a study of blood T cell repertoires in COVID-19. Clones were read by immunoSEQ multiplex PCR, and TCRdb kept only the in-frame ones, dropping some. In the table there are about 42,000 clones, about 76% of which are singletons. The sample consisted of peripheral blood. The receptors derive from a man aged 70-80 years with active or convalescent COVID-19.

The genes are TRBV5-1 and TRBJ1-2, with D possibly being TRBD1 (5 bases). The germline V gene encodes CDR1 SGHRS and CDR2 YFSETQ. The CDR3 spans 13 residues. Trimming removed 7 bases at V and 8 bases at J, with 18 bases between. For the CDR3, the DNA is TGCGCCAGCGGGGCCCCAACAGGTCTCGGCTACACCTTC. This translates into CASGAPTGLGYTF.

The J gene is TRBJ1-4, the V gene TRBV2; 8 bases align to TRBD1. The CDR3 sequence is 15 residues long. Germline V CDR1 and CDR2: SNHLY, FYNNEI. The junction had 18 bases not matched to a gene; V was cut back by 6 bases and J by 15 bases. The CDR3 reads CASRNTGTGQFGLFF. DNA of the CDR3: TGTGCCAGCAGGAACACCGGGACAGGACAGTTCGGGTTGTTTTTT.

This chain joins TRBV3-1 (or the pseudogene TRBV3-2) and TRBJ1-3; 7 bases line up with TRBD1. Germline V CDR1 and CDR2: LGHDT, YNNKEL (reference sequence). Trimming cost V 3 bases and J 2 bases; bases outside gene matches: 7. The CDR3 contains 16 residues. The CDR3 reads CASSHRNRGTGNTIYF. The CDR3 DNA reads TGTGCCAGCAGCCACCGCAACAGGGGAACTGGAAACACCATATATTTT.

The V and J genes are TRBV7-9 and TRBJ2-5, with no clear D. The CDR3 has 14 residues. Germline CDR1 SEHNR, CDR2 FQNEAQ (reference sequence). V was pared by 0 bases and J by 1 base, with 6 bases between. This chain's CDR3 is CASSLAGVQETQYF. As DNA, the CDR3 is TGTGCCAGCAGCTTAGCCGGAGTCCAAGAGACCCAGTACTTC.

The genes are TRBV12-5 and TRBJ1-4, with 10 bases matching TRBD1. This CDR3 comprises 14 residues. V lost 7 bases and J lost 6; bases outside the gene matches: 5. Germline lookup yields CDR1 LGHNT and CDR2 FRNRAP. In nucleotides, the CDR3 is TGTGCTAGTGTCTCCGGGACAGGGGATGAAAAACTGTTTTTT. Encoded protein: CASVSGTGDEKLFF.

This chain joins TRBV28 and TRBJ1-5; D perhaps matches TRBD1 (5 bases). Trimming removed 2 bases from V and 4 bases from J, with 12 bases in between. CDR1 MDHEN and CDR2 SYDVKM come from the germline V gene. The CDR3 length is 15 residues. The CDR3 nucleotides read TGTGCCAGCAGTTTAGGTGGGGGGAGGAATCAGCCCCAGCATTTT. Translation gives CASSLGGGRNQPQHF. The variable domain in full, with the rest retrieved from reference TRBV28 and TRBJ1-5, is DVKVTQSSRYLVKRTGEKVFLECVQDMDHENMFWYRQDPGLGLRLIYFSYDVKMKEKGDIPEGYSVSREKKERFSLILESASTNQTSMYLCASSLGGGRNQPQHFGDGTRLSIL.

The DNA for the CDR3 is TGCGCCAGCAGCTGGGACAGGGTCCCACCCCTCCACTTT. Translating it yields CASSWDRVPPLHF. The chain employs TRBV5-1 and TRBJ1-6; 9 positions match TRBD1. This CDR3 contains 13 residues. V lost 3 bases, J lost 11 bases, and 3 bases stayed unmatched. The germline V gene has CDR1 SGHRS and CDR2 YFSETQ.

The chain carries TRBV19 and TRBJ1-5; no clear D. The CDR3 length is 13 residues. V was trimmed by 5 bases and J by 1 base, leaving 6 bases between them. Germline CDR1 is LNHDA and CDR2 is SQIVND (reference sequence). CDR3 amino acids: CASSLQSNQPQHF. CDR3 in DNA: TGTGCCAGTAGTCTCCAGAGCAATCAGCCCCAGCATTTT. The variable domain in full, with the rest retrieved from reference TRBV19 and TRBJ1-5, is DGGITQSPKYLFRKEGQNVTLSCEQNLNHDAMYWYRQDPGQGLRLIYYSQIVNDFQKGDIAEGYSVSREKKESFPLTVTSAQKNPTAFYLCASSLQSNQPQHFGDGTRLSIL.

The chain has TRBV27 and TRBJ1-1; 8 bases match TRBD1. Germline V gives CDR1 MNHEY, CDR2 SMNVEV (reference sequence). Germline trimming cut 9 bases from V and 2 bases from J; bases unmatched to any gene: 5. This CDR3 comprises 13 residues. Here the CDR3 DNA reads TGTGCCAGTACCGGACAGGGCAACACTGAAGCTTTCTTT. The encoded protein is CASTGQGNTEAFF.

This clone was counted a few times. V usage is TRBV10-1 and J usage is TRBJ1-6; TRBD1 aligns across 9 bases. Unmatched junction bases numbered 16, after V lost 10 bases and J lost 15 bases. The CDR3 is made up of 14 amino acids. CDR1 and CDR2 from the germline V gene are WNHNN and SYGVQD (reference sequence). This chain's CDR3 is CATPLGTGNWDLHF. CDR3 DNA: TGCGCCACCCCGTTGGGGACAGGGAATTGGGACCTCCACTTT.

This clone occurred once. This chain uses TRBV2 with TRBJ1-6, with TRBD1 matching over 7 bases. With 8 bases clipped from V and 9 bases from J, the junction kept 7 bases outside the gene matches. Germline values: CDR1 SNHLY, CDR2 FYNNEI. The CDR3 sequence is 13 residues long. CDR3 sequence: CASADRESSPLHF. CDR3 coding DNA: TGTGCCAGCGCAGACAGGGAGAGTTCACCCCTCCACTTT.

This clone has only a few counts. This chain connects TRBV19 to TRBJ1-5, with 9 bases aligning to TRBD1. Germline values: CDR1 LNHDA, CDR2 SQIVND (reference sequence). V trimming: 7 bases; J trimming: 7 bases; junction bases outside the gene matches: 11. The CDR3 extends over 15 amino acids. CDR3 loop: CASTGWRQGGQPQHF. Written as DNA, the CDR3 is TGTGCCAGTACTGGGTGGAGACAGGGGGGGCAGCCCCAGCATTTT.

J is TRBJ2-3 and V is TRBV27, with D perhaps matching TRBD2 (5 bases). V was clipped by 6 bases and J by 4 bases, with 17 bases between them. Germline V gene data show CDR1 as MNHEY and CDR2 as SMNVEV (reference sequence). The CDR3 runs 15 residues. CDR3 bases: TGTGCCAGCAGACCGCTAGCTTACGTTCCAGATACGCAGTATTTT. It yields the protein CASRPLAYVPDTQYF.

V gene TRBV6-5 combines with J gene TRBJ2-7; 9 nucleotides align to TRBD1. The CDR3 covers 14 residues. V shed 7 bases, J shed 3 bases, and the junction held 7 bases outside the gene matches. CDR1 MNHEY and CDR2 SVGAGI come from the germline V gene. This chain's CDR3 is CASKKGQGIYEQYF. CDR3 coding DNA: TGTGCCAGCAAGAAGGGACAGGGCATCTACGAGCAGTACTTC.

This clone was observed a few times. The genes are TRBV12-3 or TRBV12-4 and TRBJ1-3; D call uncertain. V lost 6 bases and J lost 3, with 3 bases in between. CDR3 size: 11 residues. The CDR3 bases are TGTGCCAGCAGCCGTGGAAACACCATATATTTT. This sequence encodes CASSRGNTIYF.

In its sample, this clone was seen once. This chain joins TRBV28 and TRBJ2-3; TRBD2 might be the D (6 bases). V was trimmed by 6 bases and J by 3 bases, leaving 7 bases between them. Germline-derived CDR1 and CDR2 are MDHEN and SYDVKM. The CDR3 loop spans 12 amino acids. The CDR3 region has the DNA TGTGCCAGCAGGGGAGGAACAGATACGCAGTATTTT. Its translation is CASRGGTDTQYF.

This clone was observed a few times. The chain carries TRBV5-4 and TRBJ2-2; 7 bases align to TRBD2. Germline-derived CDR1 and CDR2 are SGHNT and YYREEE (reference sequence). The V segment lost 4 bases and the J segment 6 bases; nucleotides outside the gene matches: 9. This CDR3 is built from 15 residues. CDR3 sequence (DNA): TGTGCCAGCAGCCCGAGGGAGGGAATTCCCGGGGAGCTGTTTTTT. Protein: CASSPREGIPGELFF.

The CDR3, as DNA: TGTGCCAGCAGTTCCCCTAGCGGGGGCCCCTACGAGCAGTACTTC. Its translation: CASSSPSGGPYEQYF. The chain couples TRBV28 to TRBJ2-7; TRBD2 matches at 10 bases. CDR3 length: 15 amino acids. Germline V gene lookup returns CDR1 MDHEN and CDR2 SYDVKM. V gave up 4 bases and J gave up 2 bases; unmatched junction bases: 5.

The chain combines TRBV6-5 with TRBJ1-5, with a weak D call TRBD1 (6 bases). The CDR3 is 13 residues long. Trimming shortened V by 6 bases and J by 4 bases, and 10 bases separated the two germline ends. Germline loops: CDR1 MNHEY, CDR2 SVGAGI. The CDR3 bases are TGTGCCAGCAGGGTAACAGGGAATCAGCCCCAGCATTTT. Its translation: CASRVTGNQPQHF.

This clone was seen more than once but under ten times. The junction departs from germline at one end; a sequencing error may be responsible. The chain employs TRBV11-2 and TRBJ2-7; 10 bases are a match to TRBD2. CDR3 length equals 15 residues. Germline V lookup: CDR1 SGHAT, CDR2 FQNNGV. CDR3 coding DNA: TGTGCCAGCAGCTTACTGGCTAGCGGGGGCTACGGGCAGTACTTC. This encodes CASSLLASGGYGQYF.

This clone was counted a few times. CDR3 nucleotide sequence: TGTGCCAGCTCACCAAGCGCTCAGTCACCCCTCCACTTT. Amino acids: CASSPSAQSPLHF. The chain employs TRBV18 and TRBJ1-6; no reliable D call. Germline values: CDR1 KGHSH, CDR2 LQKENI. The V and J ends lost 2 bases and 10 bases respectively, with 9 bases between them. This CDR3 is 13 amino acids long. Full variable domain (missing parts from reference TRBV18 and TRBJ1-6): NAGVMQNPRHLVRRRGQEARLRCSPMKGHSHVYWYRQLPEEGLKFMVYLQKENIIDESGMPKERFSAEFPKEGPSILRIQQVVRGDSAAYFCASSPSAQSPLHFGNGTRLTVT.